One and the same sample provided the 18 T cell receptor beta chains below, sequenced in a study of identical twins. TCRdb processed the 5' RACE reads anew with MiXCR; each CDR3 protein has one entry. The table records fewer than 350,000 distinct CDR3 sequences, roughly 8.6% of them present only once. The sample also formed part of further work on yellow fever vaccine responses in identical twins.

The sample taken for sequencing was memory (CD45RO+) T cells sorted from blood. The receptors shown here come from a woman between 18 and 29 years old in good health.

This clonotype has a single count. The chain uses TRBV6-1 and TRBJ2-7, with a possible D match to TRBD2 (5 bases). Per the germline V gene, CDR1 is MNHNS and CDR2 is SASEGT. V dropped 2 bases and J dropped 0 bases, with 8 bases sitting between them. The CDR3 sequence is 14 residues long. The DNA of the CDR3 is TGTGCCAGCAGTGAACGGCTAGCCTCCTACGAGCAGTACTTC. The encoded protein is CASSERLASYEQYF.

This clonotype has ten or more counts. CDR3 sequence reads: CAISEDGRTGELFF. The CDR3 region has the DNA TGTGCCATCAGTGAAGACGGACGGACCGGGGAGCTGTTTTTT. The rearrangement links TRBV10-3 to TRBJ2-2; D gene ambiguous. Germline assignment: CDR1 ENHRY and CDR2 SYGVKD. V was cut by 3 bases and J by 5 bases, with 10 bases left in between. The length of the CDR3 is 14 residues.

In this sample, this clonotype turned up a few times. The chain has TRBV2 and TRBJ2-3; 7 nucleotides agree with TRBD2. With 7 bases clipped from V and 2 bases from J, the junction kept 3 bases outside the gene matches. The CDR3 has 13 amino acids. Germline assignment: CDR1 SNHLY and CDR2 FYNNEI. This CDR3 reads CASKWDYTDTQYF. CDR3 nucleotide sequence: TGTGCCAGCAAATGGGACTACACAGATACGCAGTATTTT.

This clonotype was seen ten or more times. This rearrangement joins TRBV11-2 to TRBJ2-3, with unresolved D. The CDR3 is 13 residues long. Trimming left V 2 bases short and J 7 bases short, with 10 bases between. Germline values: CDR1 SGHAT, CDR2 FQNNGV. The CDR3 here is CASSLMTINTQYF. The DNA for the CDR3 is TGTGCCAGCAGCTTAATGACGATCAATACGCAGTATTTT. Drawing the rest from reference TRBV11-2 and TRBJ2-3, the complete variable domain is EAGVAQSPRYKIIEKRQSVAFWCNPISGHATLYWYQQILGQGPKLLIQFQNNGVVDDSQLPKDRFSAERLKGVDSTLKIQPAKLEDSAVYLCASSLMTINTQYFGPGTRLTVL.

This clonotype was observed a handful of times. The chain joins TRBV20-1 to TRBJ1-5; TRBD1 is a possible D gene (6 bases). V gave up 2 bases and J gave up 0 bases, with 14 bases separating them. Germline V gene lookup returns CDR1 DFQATT and CDR2 SNEGSKA (reference sequence). The length of the CDR3 is 16 residues. The CDR3 region has the DNA TGCAGTGCTAGACCCCGGGGGCCTTATAGCAATCAGCCCCAGCATTTT. Protein product: CSARPRGPYSNQPQHF.

A few counts support this clonotype. The V and J genes are TRBV6-5 and TRBJ2-5, with D perhaps matching TRBD2 (5 bases). Germline V lookup: CDR1 MNHEY, CDR2 SVGAGI. This CDR3 spans 13 amino acids. The V and J ends lost 6 bases and 1 base respectively, with 9 bases between them. The CDR3 loop is CASRDSRQETQYF. The CDR3 DNA reads TGTGCCAGCAGGGACTCACGCCAAGAGACCCAGTACTTC.

This clonotype occurred many times. The gene calls are TRBV7-8 and TRBJ2-3; TRBD2 aligns across 7 bases. V shed 1 base, J shed 1 base, and the junction held 2 bases outside the gene matches. Germline V lookup: CDR1 SGHVS, CDR2 FQNEAQ. CDR3 length equals 15 residues. The CDR3 sequence is CASSLVRGGTDTQYF. The CDR3 DNA follows: TGTGCCAGCAGCTTAGTACGGGGGGGCACAGATACGCAGTATTTT.

This clonotype was counted between two and nine times. This chain joins TRBV18 and TRBJ2-7; possible D gene TRBD2, 6 bases. The CDR3 extends over 15 amino acids. The V and J ends lost 0 bases and 2 bases respectively, with 11 bases between them. Germline lookup yields CDR1 KGHSH and CDR2 LQKENI. The CDR3 spells CASSPPVRGAYEQYF. Here the CDR3 DNA reads TGTGCCAGCTCACCACCGGTCCGCGGGGCCTACGAGCAGTACTTC.

This chain joins TRBV12-1 and TRBJ2-7. TRBV12-1 is termed a pseudogene. There are 12 residues in the CDR3. CDR3 DNA: TGTGCCAGCAGCTGCGGCCTGGACGAGCAGTACGTC. Translated, it gives CASSCGLDEQYV.

This clonotype has a handful of counts. A read error is possible here, since a much larger clone lies one base away. The chain carries TRBV6-4 and TRBJ2-2; D is uncertain. V was clipped by 3 bases and J by 1 base, with 3 bases between them. This CDR3 region has 13 residues. The germline CDR1 and CDR2 sequences are MRHNA and SNTAGT. CDR3 bases: TGTGCCAGCAGTGATAAGAACACCGGGGAGCTGTTTTTT. Protein sequence: CASSDKNTGELFF.

Here the CDR3 reads CASSILVWNIQYF. CDR3 nucleotide sequence: TGTGCCAGTAGTATACTAGTATGGAACATTCAGTACTTC. The chain uses TRBV19 and TRBJ2-4; D is unresolved. Germline CDR1 reads LNHDA; CDR2 reads SQIVND (reference sequence). The CDR3 spans 13 residues. Trimming stripped 2 bases from V and 7 bases from J, with 9 bases between.

The chain recombines TRBV5-8 with TRBJ2-2; the match to TRBD1 covers 8 bases. With 5 bases clipped from V and 4 bases from J, the junction kept 7 bases outside the gene matches. Germline V CDR1 and CDR2: SGHTS, YDEGEE. The CDR3 runs to 15 residues. In DNA, the CDR3 is TGTGCCAGCAGACACGGACAGGGAGGCACCGGGGAGCTGTTTTTT. It specifies CASRHGQGGTGELFF.

A few counts support this clonotype. This sequence joins TRBV5-5 and TRBJ2-1; 8 bases match TRBD2. The J segment lost 7 bases and the V segment lost 2 bases, leaving 14 bases of the junction unmatched. Germline loops: CDR1 SGHKS, CDR2 YYEKEE (reference sequence). The length of the CDR3 is 17 residues. CDR3 amino acids: CASSFIGGAGVSNEQFF. The DNA for the CDR3 is TGTGCCAGCAGCTTTATTGGGGGAGCGGGAGTGAGTAATGAGCAGTTCTTC.

CDR3: CASSLTGGLWETQYF. In nucleotides, the CDR3 is TGTGCCAGCAGCCTAACAGGGGGTTTGTGGGAGACCCAGTACTTC. J is TRBJ2-5 and V is TRBV7-4; TRBD1 matches at 8 bases. From germline, CDR1 is SGHVT and CDR2 SQSDAQ. There are 15 residues in the CDR3. The V segment lost 5 bases and the J segment 5 bases; nucleotides outside the gene matches: 10.

The sample holds many counts of this clonotype. The rearrangement links TRBV5-1 to TRBJ1-1; no definite D call. The CDR3 extends over 14 amino acids. From germline, CDR1 is SGHRS and CDR2 YFSETQ. V was shortened by 8 bases and J by 0 bases, with 14 bases between the two germline ends. The CDR3 reads CASRRDGMNTEAFF. As DNA, the CDR3 is TGCGCCAGTCGGCGGGATGGCATGAACACTGAAGCTTTCTTT.

This sequence joins TRBV12-3 or TRBV12-4 and TRBJ1-2; D is undetermined. The V and J ends lost 5 bases and 7 bases respectively, with 14 bases between them. This CDR3 has 13 amino acids. CDR3 bases: TGTGCCAGCAGTCCCCGGCCCGTCAGTGGCTACACCTTC. This encodes CASSPRPVSGYTF.

This clonotype was counted ten times or more. The CDR3 sequence: CASSQDGTGDPNQPQHF. Written as DNA, the CDR3 is TGTGCCAGCAGCCAAGATGGGACAGGAGACCCGAATCAGCCCCAGCATTTT. This chain joins TRBV4-2 and TRBJ1-5; TRBD1 agrees at 8 bases. Trimming removed 0 bases from V and 4 bases from J; junction bases left unmatched: 8. The CDR3 consists of 17 residues. Per germline, CDR1 LGHNA and CDR2 YNFKEQ.

This clonotype was counted at least ten times. V is TRBV7-9 and J is TRBJ1-4; 8 nucleotides align to TRBD1. The CDR3 sequence is 14 residues long. V lost 3 bases to trimming and J lost 7 bases; unmatched junction nucleotides: 4. Germline V gene sequence: CDR1 SEHNR, CDR2 FQNEAQ (reference sequence). The CDR3, as DNA: TGTGCCAGCAGCTTTCCAGGGGGCAGTGAAAAACTGTTTTTT. Protein sequence: CASSFPGGSEKLFF.